The clone carrying this TCR beta chain was observed a few times. Alongside a J-beta primer mix, a sample-barcoded 5' primer served in a second PCR lasting roughly 7 to 11 cycles. TCRdb passed the 5' RACE reads through MiXCR, listing each CDR3 protein once. The table records around 990,000 distinct CDR3 sequences, less than 25% of them present only once. This sample is drawn from a study of blood T cells in healthy people across ages. Each donor supplied around 9.6 milliliters of peripheral blood. The data were also submitted as part of a second study, on T cells of mothers and their children. As reported in that work: Donors comprised three healthy Caucasian mothers plus their six children. Per child, some 3 million TCR beta CDR3 reads were obtained, against over 9 million per mother.

This receptor was taken from a girl aged 2-10 years in good health. The sequencing input was blood.

The DNA of the CDR3 is TGTGCCAGCAGCCAAGATGCGGGGGGCGAGGGCTACACCTTC. Amino acid sequence: CASSQDAGGEGYTF. The chain couples TRBV3-1 to TRBJ1-2; a weak D match, TRBD1 (6 bases). Germline-derived CDR1 and CDR2 are LGHDT and YNNKEL (reference sequence). This CDR3 has 14 residues. Trimming took off 0 bases at V and 8 bases at J, with 13 bases between the two ends. The variable domain in full, completed from reference TRBV3-1 and TRBJ1-2, reads DTAVSQTPKYLVTQMGNDKSIKCEQNLGHDTMYWYKQDSKKFLKIMFSYNNKELIINETVPNRFSPKSPDKAHLNLHINSLELGDSAVYFCASSQDAGGEGYTFGSGTRLTVV.